The 29 T cell receptor beta chains presented below share a single source sample, sequenced in a study of T cells in Graves' hyperthyroidism and ophthalmopathy. From RNA transcripts, TCR beta CDR3 regions were amplified. The study used the HTBI primer set for a first-round RT-PCR of the TCR CDR3. TCRdb re-called the multiplex PCR reads with MiXCR, one entry per CDR3 protein. The sample carries about 700,000 distinct CDR3 sequences, 11% to 15% recorded once. The sample taken for sequencing was blood. These receptor sequences come from a woman younger than 30 with Graves' hyperthyroidism.

As DNA, the CDR3 is TGTGCCAGCAGTCCGTCCCCACCCCCGTGGGACACTGAAGCTTTCTTT. Its translation is CASSPSPPPWDTEAFF. This chain connects TRBV28 to TRBJ1-1; D is undetermined. Per germline, CDR1 MDHEN and CDR2 SYDVKM. This CDR3 has 16 amino acids. The V end was cut by 5 bases, the J end by 3 bases, with 19 bases between.

This clonotype was seen ten or more times. This chain joins TRBV13 and TRBJ1-5; no firm D call. The CDR3 is 13 residues long. V lost 0 bases and J 7 bases, leaving 7 bases between the germline ends. CDR1 is PRHDT, CDR2 FYEKMQ, per germline (reference sequence). The CDR3 DNA is TGTGCCAGCAGCTTAGGAGGGAGGCAGCCCCAGCATTTT. It codes for CASSLGGRQPQHF.

This clonotype was seen a few times. V and J are TRBV13 and TRBJ2-7; 7 bases map to TRBD2. Trimming cost V 5 bases and J 5 bases; bases outside gene matches: 6. The germline gives CDR1 PRHDT, CDR2 FYEKMQ (reference sequence). The CDR3 has 13 amino acids. DNA for the CDR3: TGTGCCAGCAGCGGGGGGGAGAGGGACGAGCAGTACTTC. Encoded protein: CASSGGERDEQYF.

This clonotype was seen at least ten times. The rearrangement uses TRBV7-9 and TRBJ2-7, with a tentative D call TRBD2 (5 bases). CDR1 and CDR2 from the germline V gene are SEHNR and FQNEAQ (reference sequence). There are 13 residues in the CDR3. V was cut by 4 bases and J by 3 bases, with 10 bases left in between. Here the CDR3 reads CASSSPSGYEQYF. CDR3 bases: TGTGCCAGCAGCTCGCCCAGCGGCTACGAGCAGTACTTC. Filled out from reference TRBV7-9 and TRBJ2-7, the complete variable domain reads DTGVSQNPRHKITKRGQNVTFRCDPISEHNRLYWYRQTLGQGPEFLTYFQNEAQLEKSRLLSDRFSAERPKGSFSTLEIQRTEQGDSAMYLCASSSPSGYEQYFGPGTRLTVT.

This clonotype was seen repeatedly, ten times or more. This chain connects TRBV3-1 to TRBJ2-3; D uncertain. V lost 0 bases to trimming and J lost 9 bases, with 13 bases between them. The CDR3 is 14 residues long. Germline V gives CDR1 LGHDT, CDR2 YNNKEL (reference sequence). CDR3 DNA: TGTGCCAGCAGCCAAGAGAACTCTAGAAGGACGCAGTATTTT. Translation: CASSQENSRRTQYF.

Many counts were recorded for this clonotype. The chain couples TRBV10-3 to TRBJ2-7, with 10 bases identical to TRBD2. The CDR3 runs to 17 residues. J was trimmed by 2 bases and V by 2 bases; bases with no gene match: 9. Germline V CDR1 and CDR2: ENHRY, SYGVKD. CDR3 sequence: CAISEKGGTSAPYEQYF. The CDR3 nucleotides read TGTGCCATCAGTGAGAAGGGTGGGACTAGCGCGCCCTACGAGCAGTACTTC.

Regarding this clonotype: A read error may explain this, as a much larger clone is one base away. The chain uses TRBV6-1 and TRBJ2-1, with TRBD1 matching over 7 bases. CDR3 length: 14 amino acids. Germline V gives CDR1 MNHNS, CDR2 SASEGT. V was pared by 4 bases and J by 10 bases, with 10 bases of the junction left unmatched. The CDR3 here is CASSVVLDRNEQFF. The CDR3 DNA is TGTGCCAGCAGTGTGGTTTTGGACAGGAACGAGCAGTTCTTC.

This clonotype has ten or more counts. This chain uses TRBV15 with TRBJ1-5; D unresolved. Germline V lookup: CDR1 LNHNV, CDR2 YYDKDF (reference sequence). Trimming left V 2 bases short and J 2 bases short, with 10 bases between. This CDR3 is 15 amino acids long. The CDR3 here is CATSRPGRGNQPQHF. CDR3 DNA sequence: TGTGCCACCAGCAGACCTGGACGGGGCAATCAGCCCCAGCATTTT.

Many counts were recorded for this clonotype. The chain links TRBV7-3 to TRBJ2-3; the match to TRBD2 covers 9 bases. The CDR3 runs 15 residues. Losses at the gene ends were 3 bases for V and 4 bases for J; bases not matched to a gene: 5. Germline CDR1 reads SGHTA; CDR2 reads FQGTGA. The CDR3: CASSLNGLAPDTQYF. CDR3 DNA sequence: TGTGCCAGCAGCTTGAATGGACTAGCGCCAGATACGCAGTATTTT.

This clonotype is a singleton in its sample. A single base separates this from a much larger clone, so it may be a read error. The chain joins TRBV14 to TRBJ1-1, with D unresolved. The germline V gene has CDR1 SGHDN and CDR2 FVKESK. The CDR3 is 13 amino acids. In nucleotides, the CDR3 is TGTACCAGCAGCCAAGAGAGGAGGATTGAAGCTTTCTTT. It codes for CTSSQERRIEAFF.

This clonotype was seen ten or more times. The chain combines TRBV29-1 with TRBJ2-3; the match to TRBD1 covers 9 bases. There are 14 residues in the CDR3. With V trimmed by 8 bases and J by 1 base, 7 bases remained unmatched. The germline V gene encodes CDR1 SQVTM and CDR2 ANQGSEA. The chain's CDR3 is CSYRTGVRTDTQYF. The CDR3 DNA sequence: TGCAGCTACCGGACAGGGGTCCGCACAGATACGCAGTATTTT.

The chain joins TRBV7-9 to TRBJ2-7; tentative D call: TRBD2 (5 bases). Trimming pared 5 bases from V and 5 bases from J, leaving 16 bases between. This CDR3 is built from 14 residues. CDR1 is SEHNR, CDR2 FQNEAQ, per germline (reference sequence). This CDR3 reads CASSHLGKTDEQYF. The CDR3 DNA is TGTGCCAGCAGCCACCTCGGGAAGACGGACGAGCAGTACTTC.

V and J are TRBV4-3 and TRBJ2-7, with D uncertain. The length of the CDR3 is 13 residues. Between the trimmed V and J ends, which lost 1 base and 7 bases, there was a span of 11 bases. The germline V gene encodes CDR1 LGHNA and CDR2 YSLEER. CDR3 sequence reads: CASSQVTFVEQYF. CDR3 in DNA: TGCGCCAGCAGCCAAGTGACTTTTGTTGAGCAGTACTTC.

This clonotype has at least ten counts. This chain uses TRBV7-9 with TRBJ2-1; the D is unclear. Trimming took 7 bases from V and 3 from J, leaving 10 bases between them. The germline CDR1 and CDR2 sequences are SEHNR and FQNEAQ (reference sequence). The CDR3 covers 13 residues. CDR3 in DNA: TGTGCCAGCACCCGATCTAGCTACAATGAGCAGTTCTTC. This translates into CASTRSSYNEQFF.

This clonotype appeared a few times. V usage is TRBV3-1 and J usage is TRBJ2-7; D remains ambiguous. The CDR3 spans 16 residues. V was pared by 1 base and J by 2 bases, with 15 bases between. The germline V gene encodes CDR1 LGHDT and CDR2 YNNKEL (reference sequence). The DNA of the CDR3 is TGTGCCAGCAGCCAAGGAGGTCGGTCGGTAGCCTACGAGCAGTACTTC. This codes for CASSQGGRSVAYEQYF.

This clonotype was detected ten times or more. This chain joins TRBV6-1 and TRBJ2-7; TRBD2 aligns across 8 bases. The length of the CDR3 is 17 residues. Germline trimming cut 5 bases from V and 1 base from J; bases unmatched to any gene: 13. Germline CDR1 is MNHNS and CDR2 is SASEGT. The CDR3 DNA follows: TGTGCCAGCAGTTATCCACCAGCCGGGAGGGCATCCTACGAGCAGTACTTC. It specifies CASSYPPAGRASYEQYF.

This clonotype was found many times. V usage is TRBV12-3 or TRBV12-4 and J usage is TRBJ2-1, with 8 positions matching TRBD2. The junction had 4 bases not matched to a gene; V was cut back by 1 base and J by 2 bases. The CDR3 loop spans 16 amino acids. CDR3 region: CASSLGGRLAYNEQFF. The CDR3 region has the DNA TGTGCCAGCAGTTTAGGCGGGAGGCTCGCCTACAATGAGCAGTTCTTC.

This clonotype came up many times. The chain carries TRBV27 and TRBJ1-1; tentative D call: TRBD1 (6 bases). The CDR3 runs to 16 residues. Germline assignment: CDR1 MNHEY and CDR2 SMNVEV (reference sequence). V was cut by 5 bases and J by 3 bases, with 19 bases left in between. Here the CDR3 DNA reads TGTGCCAGCAGTGTCAAACAGGGCTTGCGGGACACTGAAGCTTTCTTT. Translated: CASSVKQGLRDTEAFF.

The rearrangement joins TRBV6-1 to TRBJ2-2; D possibly uses TRBD1 or TRBD2 (5 bases each). This CDR3 comprises 14 residues. CDR1 MNHNS and CDR2 SASEGT come from the germline V gene. The ends were cut back, 2 bases at V and 4 bases at J, with 8 bases in the middle. CDR3 sequence (DNA): TGTGCCAGCAGTGAACCTGGGGGCACCGGGGAGCTGTTTTTT. It specifies CASSEPGGTGELFF.

This clonotype was counted at least ten times. The genes are TRBV30 and TRBJ1-1; a weak D match, TRBD1 (5 bases). This CDR3 contains 15 residues. Between the trimmed V and J ends, which lost 0 bases and 4 bases, there was a span of 15 bases. Looked up from germline, CDR1 is GTSNPN and CDR2 is SVGIG (reference sequence). CDR3 in amino acids: CAWSVNAGLGTEAFF. DNA for the CDR3: TGTGCCTGGAGTGTAAATGCAGGGCTGGGCACTGAAGCTTTCTTT.

The sample holds a few counts of this clonotype. This may arise from a read error, as a much more abundant clone is one base away. The genes are TRBV20-1 and TRBJ2-1, with no clear D. The CDR3 runs 13 residues. From germline, CDR1 is DFQATT and CDR2 SNEGSKA (reference sequence). Trimming pared 3 bases from V and 0 bases from J, leaving 6 bases between. CDR3 sequence (DNA): TGCAGTGCTAGCAGAAACTCCTACAATGAGCAGTTCTTC. It translates to CSASRNSYNEQFF.

The chain has TRBV30 and TRBJ2-5; D call uncertain. The V and J ends lost 4 bases and 1 base respectively, with 13 bases between them. This CDR3 comprises 14 residues. Germline CDR1 is GTSNPN and CDR2 is SVGIG (reference sequence). The CDR3, as DNA: TGTGCCTGGATAAAAGTGGGCAGCCAAGAGACCCAGTACTTC. This encodes CAWIKVGSQETQYF. Variable domain in full (rest from reference TRBV30 and TRBJ2-5): SQTIHQWPATLVQPVGSPLSLECTVEGTSNPNLYWYRQAAGRGLQLLFYSVGIGQISSEVPQNLSASRPQDRQFILSSKKLLLSDSGFYLCAWIKVGSQETQYFGPGTRLLVL.

This sequence joins TRBV2 and TRBJ2-5, with no clear D. V gave up 3 bases and J gave up 2 bases, with 10 bases separating them. The germline gives CDR1 SNHLY, CDR2 FYNNEI. This CDR3 has 14 amino acids. CDR3 sequence reads: CASSDGLIQETQYF. Written as DNA, the CDR3 is TGTGCCAGCAGTGATGGGCTGATACAAGAGACCCAGTACTTC. Full variable domain (remainder filled in from reference TRBV2 and TRBJ2-5): EPEVTQTPSHQVTQMGQEVILRCVPISNHLYFYWYRQILGQKVEFLVSFYNNEISEKSEIFDDQFSVERPDGSNFTLKIRSTKLEDSAMYFCASSDGLIQETQYFGPGTRLLVL.

CDR3 amino acids: CASSPTGLTDYGYTF. The CDR3 nucleotides read TGTGCCAGCAGTCCCACGGGGCTAACGGACTATGGCTACACCTTC. The chain joins TRBV28 to TRBJ1-2; the D gene is possibly TRBD1 (5 bases). Trimming left V 5 bases short and J 3 bases short, with 16 bases between. Germline V gives CDR1 MDHEN, CDR2 SYDVKM. The CDR3 loop spans 15 amino acids.

The chain has TRBV5-1 and TRBJ2-1; 8 bases are a match to TRBD2. CDR3 size: 16 residues. Losses at the gene ends were 4 bases for V and 4 bases for J; bases not matched to a gene: 10. Germline V gene lookup returns CDR1 SGHRS and CDR2 YFSETQ. For the CDR3, the DNA is TGCGCCAGCAGCACACCACTAGCGGAAATTTACAATGAGCAGTTCTTC. It encodes CASSTPLAEIYNEQFF.

This clonotype came up once. A read error may explain this, as a much larger clone is one base away. This chain joins TRBV28 and TRBJ1-2; 10 nucleotides match TRBD1. CDR3 length: 17 amino acids. Germline V gene sequence: CDR1 MDHEN, CDR2 SYDVKM. V lost 2 bases, J lost 0 bases, and 6 bases stayed unmatched. The CDR3 DNA follows: TGTGCCAGCAGTTTACCCGGGACAGGGGCCCCTAACTATGGCTACACCTTC. The encoded protein is CASSLPGTGAPNYGYTF.

The table lists this clonotype with many counts. The chain recombines TRBV11-2 with TRBJ2-1; the D gene is possibly TRBD2 (5 bases). CDR1 and CDR2 from the germline V gene are SGHAT and FQNNGV. This CDR3 has 14 amino acids. Trimming took 3 bases from V and 3 from J, leaving 9 bases between them. DNA for the CDR3: TGTGCCAGCAGCTTCGTCCGGGGCTACAATGAGCAGTTCTTC. It yields the protein CASSFVRGYNEQFF.

This clonotype was observed many times. The chain has TRBV30 and TRBJ1-5; D not certain. The germline V and J ends were trimmed by 2 bases and 5 bases, with 10 bases remaining between them. The CDR3 length is 13 residues. CDR1 GTSNPN and CDR2 SVGIG come from the germline V gene (reference sequence). The CDR3 region has the DNA TGTGCCTGGAGTAAGTCAGCCTATCAGCCCCAGCATTTT. The encoded protein is CAWSKSAYQPQHF.

This clonotype was recorded a few times. V usage is TRBV19 and J usage is TRBJ2-4; 8 bases match TRBD1. V lost 3 bases to trimming and J lost 0 bases; unmatched junction nucleotides: 10. CDR1 is LNHDA and CDR2 is SQIVND in the germline V gene (reference sequence). This CDR3 spans 18 amino acids. CDR3 loop: CASSIGFRGRLAKNIQYF. The CDR3 coding sequence is TGTGCCAGTAGTATCGGTTTCAGGGGGCGGTTAGCCAAAAACATTCAGTACTTC.